This T cell receptor (beta chain) was identified during a study of T cells after posttransplantation cyclophosphamide. Many counts were recorded for this clone. Antigen unknown. Study-wide points: Tissue-infiltrating T cells from skin or gut overlapped little with blood T cells. Donor-recipient repertoire similarity was low at 1-2 months, rising over year one. Recipient CMV seropositivity and CMV reactivation strongly tracked TRB clonality.

On the day of bone marrow donation, the related graft donor provided peripheral blood. Here immunoSEQ multiplex PCR was the method, and the copy in TCRdb shows in-frame clones only, minus some. The sample yields over 30,000 clones, without any singletons. This CDR3 region has 15 residues. Germline CDR1 and CDR2: SGHRS and YFSETQ. The V end was cut by 2 bases, the J end by 6 bases, with 14 bases between. The sequence was obtained from a woman in her forties or fifties in good health and a related stem cell transplant donor. The sample was PBMCs. The chain employs TRBV5-1 and TRBJ2-2; TRBD1 might be the D (7 bases). CDR3 in DNA: TGCGCCAGCAGCTTCAGGGGGGATCGGGCCGGGGAGCTGTTTTTT. Encoded protein: CASSFRGDRAGELFF.